This entry concerns a single T cell receptor (beta chain). This receptor's antigen is unknown. The sample holds no much larger clone one base away, and base qualities are not on file. TCR beta VDJ combination and CDR3 sequence profiling used genomic DNA as the template. An Illumina HiSeq 2000 was the platform used for TCR repertoire sequencing. The original pipeline was this. TRBV/TRBJ rearrangement plots, CDR3 size and DJ length profiles, and Simpson's diversity index were used to assess repertoires. The immunodominant clone was defined as the most abundant DNA sequence in deep sequencing data. CDR3 amino acid sequences were screened for sharing across subjects and compared with published repertoires and the VDJdb database. The raw public data were reprocessed by TCRdb itself: fastp quality trimming at Q25, MiXCR clonotype calling, in-frame beta chains only. A single entry per CDR3 protein holds the most common genes and DNA from its merged rows. These V and J calls rely on TCRdb rather than the paper's analysis. Counted in this sample were about 200,000 distinct CDR3 sequences; roughly 60% of them appeared once. The ten top clones hold under 60% of the sample.

The patients picked for sequencing were ones in whom flow cytometry had shown an expansion of CD8+CD57+ cells. Every patient had a diagnosis of severe acquired aplastic anemia based on International Study of Aplastic Anemia and Agranulocytosis and Camitta criteria. At the time blood was sampled, none of the patients had received any therapy. In this study, sorted CD4+ and CD8+ T cells from the blood of healthy subjects and of severe aplastic anemia patients had their TCR repertoires deep-sequenced. In the USA, patient enrollment took place under clinicaltrials.gov protocols 00001620, 01623167, 00001397, 00071045, 00081523 and 00961064. Ficoll-Paque density gradient centrifugation was used to isolate peripheral blood mononuclear cells. Before DNA extraction, CD4+ and CD8+ T cells were sorted with FACS or magnetic beads. The data originate from a study of CD8+CD57+ T cells in acquired aplastic anemia (dated by TCRdb to about 2018). As for the study more broadly: DNA extracted from sorted CD4+ and CD8+ cells had a mean of about 3.2 ug, with a range of roughly 0.17 to 30 ug. CD8+CD57+ expansion was defined as frequency above the mean frequency observed in healthy subjects.

Study-wide conclusions, independent of this receptor: Although roughly 29 CD8+ CDR3 sequences were shared by patients and controls, these sequences appeared highly expressed in patients and within the immunodominant clones of patients. Patients and healthy controls showed no significant difference in CD8+ Simpson's diversity (P=0.060).

The source is a human donor with aplastic anemia. The source material was sorted CD4+, CD8+, or CD8+CD57+ T cells (not recorded which) from PBMCs.

DNA sequence: TGTGCCATCAGTGGGCTAGCGGGGACCGGGGAGCTGTTTTTT. Protein translation: CAISGLAGTGELFF. Recombination joined TRBV10-3 with TRBJ2-2, and 9 junction bases match TRBD2. The CDR3 sequence holds 14 residues, the cysteine and phenylalanine included. Of all the DNA, just the CDR3 is kept, 42 bases in frame from base 1. CDR1 is given as ENHRY and CDR2 as SYGVKD, both from the germline V gene. The germline V and J ends show losses of 4 bases and 5 bases respectively, and no gene match explains 2 bases of the junction.